This passage covers 9 T cell receptor beta chains from one sample sequenced in a study of early stage breast cancer tumors (dated by TCRdb to the late 2010s). Libraries were built with the immunoSEQ multiplex PCR assay. Drawn from immuneACCESS, this table holds only the in-frame rearrangements with V and J called that TCRdb kept. Clones are partly lost; checked studies trace under half to an unresolved V gene and leave the rest unexplained. The sample contains about 41,000 clones, around 73% of them found a single time. The ten largest clonotypes hold 7.2% of the sample. Specimen: blood. Receptors were obtained from a person in their fifties with breast cancer.

The gene calls are TRBV5-1 and TRBJ2-3, with no clear D. This CDR3 has 14 amino acids. Trimming shortened V by 2 bases and J by 2 bases, and 9 bases separated the two germline ends. Germline-derived CDR1 and CDR2 are SGHRS and YFSETQ. The CDR3 loop reads CASSFTSLTDTQYF. The CDR3 nucleotides are TGCGCCAGCAGCTTTACATCCCTCACAGATACGCAGTATTTT.

This chain connects TRBV21-1 to TRBJ2-7; TRBD2, the D gene given by the table, was not confirmed from the DNA. TRBV21-1 is a recognized pseudogene. This CDR3 has 17 residues. In nucleotides, the CDR3 is TGTGCCAGCAGCAAATTGGAAGGCGGGGGGGGTTCCTACGAGCAGTACTTC. Residues: CASSKLEGGGGSYEQYF.

This chain uses TRBV6-1 with TRBJ2-7; 8 bases agree with TRBD2. With 6 bases clipped from V and 0 bases from J, the junction kept 7 bases outside the gene matches. Germline values: CDR1 MNHNS, CDR2 SASEGT. The CDR3 runs 15 residues. CDR3 DNA: TGTGCCAGCAGCCTCGGGGGGGCGGGCTCCTACGAGCAGTACGTC. The encoded protein is CASSLGGAGSYEQYV.

The chain has TRBV4-3 and TRBJ1-6; 10 bases are shared with TRBD1. Looked up from germline, CDR1 is LGHNA and CDR2 is YSLEER. The CDR3 sequence is 16 residues long. The junction had 5 bases not matched to a gene; V was cut back by 3 bases and J by 6 bases. The CDR3 region has the DNA TGCGCCAGCAGCCATATCCGGGACAGGGGTAATTCACCCCTCCACTTT. This translates into CASSHIRDRGNSPLHF.

The chain combines TRBV6-1 with TRBJ1-2; TRBD1 agrees at 10 bases. The CDR3 sequence is 15 residues long. J lost 3 bases, V lost 5 bases, and 6 bases had no gene match. Germline V gene sequence: CDR1 MNHNS, CDR2 SASEGT. CDR3 nucleotide sequence: TGTGCCAGCAGTCCACGGACAGGGGGTGACTATGGCTACACCTTC. Residues: CASSPRTGGDYGYTF.

The chain has TRBV11-2 and TRBJ1-3; 8 bases agree with TRBD1. CDR1 and CDR2 from the germline V gene are SGHAT and FQNNGV. Germline trimming cut 7 bases from V and 3 bases from J; bases unmatched to any gene: 11. The CDR3 totals 16 residues. The CDR3 loop is CASTPGAGGNGNTIYF. CDR3 DNA sequence: TGTGCCAGCACCCCAGGGGCAGGGGGCAATGGAAACACCATATATTTT.

This clone came up a few times. This chain uses TRBV5-1 with TRBJ1-1; tentatively, D is TRBD1 (6 bases). Germline V gene data show CDR1 as SGHRS and CDR2 as YFSETQ. V lost 0 bases and J lost 4, with 13 bases in between. The CDR3 is made up of 15 amino acids. CDR3 residues: CASSLDRAGGTEAFF. DNA for the CDR3: TGCGCCAGCAGCTTGGACAGGGCGGGTGGCACTGAAGCTTTCTTT.

The chain combines TRBV10-2 with TRBJ2-1; D possibly corresponds to TRBD1 (6 bases). This CDR3 is 15 amino acids long. Trimming left V 3 bases short and J 2 bases short, with 11 bases between. From germline, CDR1 is WSHSY and CDR2 SAAADI. CDR3 in DNA: TGCGCCAGCAGTGACAGGGGAATGACCTACAATGAGCAGTTCTTC. This sequence encodes CASSDRGMTYNEQFF.

This clone was counted once. The chain combines TRBV10-1 with TRBJ1-2; tentatively, D is TRBD1 (6 bases). The CDR3 covers 13 residues. Germline V gene data show CDR1 as WNHNN and CDR2 as SYGVQD (reference sequence). V dropped 6 bases and J dropped 6 bases, with 14 bases sitting between them. CDR3 nucleotide sequence: TGCGCCAGCAGCCCGGACAGAGCCGATGGCTACACCTTC. This translates into CASSPDRADGYTF.